This T cell receptor (beta chain) was recovered during a study of T cell responses to AZD1222 COVID-19 vaccine. General observations from the study: Across the whole spike, CD4 TCRs peaked at regions 160-218 and 743-854. Two AZD1222 administrations were followed by greater Spike-specific TCR breadth and depth. White British people made up most donors, females outnumbered males, and clonal diversity was possibly underestimated.

Some clones are missing from TCRdb's copy, which holds only in-frame ones; the method was immunoSEQ multiplex PCR. The sample holds around 260,000 clones; 85% to 95% are singletons and the top ten take around 0.5%. V was shortened by 1 base and J by 4 bases, with 7 bases between the two germline ends. CDR3 length: 13 amino acids. Germline V gene sequence: CDR1 SGHAT, CDR2 FQNNGV. Turning to this clone: Its antigen remains unidentified.

Sequencing used peripheral blood, obtained on day 0 of AZD1222 vaccination. The sequence came from an adult in good health. The chain couples TRBV11-2 to TRBJ2-5; D is ambiguous. CDR3 protein: CASSLVGRETQYF. The CDR3 nucleotides are TGTGCCAGCAGCTTAGTAGGTCGAGAGACCCAGTACTTC.